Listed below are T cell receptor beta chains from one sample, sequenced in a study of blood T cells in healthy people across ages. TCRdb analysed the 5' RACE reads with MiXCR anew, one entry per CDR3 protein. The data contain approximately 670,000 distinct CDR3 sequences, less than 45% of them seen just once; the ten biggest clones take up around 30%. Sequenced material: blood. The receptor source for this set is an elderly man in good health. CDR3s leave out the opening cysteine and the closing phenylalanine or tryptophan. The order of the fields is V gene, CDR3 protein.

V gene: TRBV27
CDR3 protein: ASRIGLAGANEQF

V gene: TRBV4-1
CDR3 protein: ASSQRGLRGSTDTQY

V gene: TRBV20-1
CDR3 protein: SAKNRGTSTDTQY

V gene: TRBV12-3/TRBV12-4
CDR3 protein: ASSLKTGTTGELF

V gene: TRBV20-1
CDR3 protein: SARDHTEAF

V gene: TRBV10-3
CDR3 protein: AIRGTGTSTDTQY

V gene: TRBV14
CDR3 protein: ASSRRQSYNEQF

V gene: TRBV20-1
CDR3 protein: SARLLEGVLGEQY

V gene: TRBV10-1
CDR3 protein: ASPGQEETQY

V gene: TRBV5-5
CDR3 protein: ASSWGQGRGTEAF

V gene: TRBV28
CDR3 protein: ASRTDRVRYEQY

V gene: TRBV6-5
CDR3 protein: ASSYSMGVFSYEQY

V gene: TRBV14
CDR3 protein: ASSQGFLAGIYEQY

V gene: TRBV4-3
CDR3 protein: ASSQIGRDEQY

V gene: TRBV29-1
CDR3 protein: SALGGAVDTQY

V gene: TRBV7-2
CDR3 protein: ASSRRRTAREHNEQY

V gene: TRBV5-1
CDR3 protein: ASSLASLETQY

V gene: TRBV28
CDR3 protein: ASSLDGQGVVNGYT

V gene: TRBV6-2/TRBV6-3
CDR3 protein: ASSYRGGAGANVLT

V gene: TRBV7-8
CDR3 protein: ASSLGRRTGSAGANVLT

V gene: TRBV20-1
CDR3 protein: SARAQSRSYEQY

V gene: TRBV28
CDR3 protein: ASSFGTGYGELF

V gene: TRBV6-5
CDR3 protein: ASSTRTEYQETQY

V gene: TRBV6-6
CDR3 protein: ASRLTASPGQF

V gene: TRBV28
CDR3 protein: ASPSTSGSNYNEQY

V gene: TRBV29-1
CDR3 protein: SVAGQGNNQETQY

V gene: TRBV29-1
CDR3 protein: SVVRQGSYGYT

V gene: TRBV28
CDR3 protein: ASSTTGKKETQY

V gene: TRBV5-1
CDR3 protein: ASSLGVGGGNTEAF

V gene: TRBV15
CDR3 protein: ATSRDTPPGLDIQY

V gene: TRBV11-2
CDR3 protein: ASSFESGGGDTQY

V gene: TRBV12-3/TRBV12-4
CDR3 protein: AIQKKQGDNEQF

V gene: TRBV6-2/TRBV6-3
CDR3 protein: ASSRFLSPSSYEQY

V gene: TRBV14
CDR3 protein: ASSQPILAGAETQY

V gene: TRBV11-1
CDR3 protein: AGSQGLAGVYEQY

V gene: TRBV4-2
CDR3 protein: ASSQDEAGRGSPLH

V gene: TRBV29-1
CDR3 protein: SVARQGVGYT